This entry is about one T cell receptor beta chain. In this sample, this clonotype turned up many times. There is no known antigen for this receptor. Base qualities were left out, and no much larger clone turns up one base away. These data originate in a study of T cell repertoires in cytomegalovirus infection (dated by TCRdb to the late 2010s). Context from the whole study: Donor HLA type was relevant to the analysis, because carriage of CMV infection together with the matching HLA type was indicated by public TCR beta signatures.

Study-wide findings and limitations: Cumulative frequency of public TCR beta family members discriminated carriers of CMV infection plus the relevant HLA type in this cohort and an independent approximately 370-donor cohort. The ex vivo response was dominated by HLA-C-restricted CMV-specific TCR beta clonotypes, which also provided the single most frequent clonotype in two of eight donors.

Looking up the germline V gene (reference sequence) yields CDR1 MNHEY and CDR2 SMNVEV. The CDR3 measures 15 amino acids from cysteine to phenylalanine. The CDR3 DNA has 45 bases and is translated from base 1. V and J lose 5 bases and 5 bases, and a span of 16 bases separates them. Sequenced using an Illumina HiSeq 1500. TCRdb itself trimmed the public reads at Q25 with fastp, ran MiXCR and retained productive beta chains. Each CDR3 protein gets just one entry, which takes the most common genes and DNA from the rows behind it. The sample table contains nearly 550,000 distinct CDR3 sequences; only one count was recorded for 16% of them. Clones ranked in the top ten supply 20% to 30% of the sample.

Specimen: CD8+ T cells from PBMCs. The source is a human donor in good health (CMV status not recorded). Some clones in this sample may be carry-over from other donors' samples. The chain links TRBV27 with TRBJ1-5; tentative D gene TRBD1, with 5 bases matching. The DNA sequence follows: TGTGCCAGCAGTCGGGAGGGCAGGGTGGATCAGCCCCAGCATTTT. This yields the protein CASSREGRVDQPQHF.